This T cell receptor (beta chain) emerged from a study of post-analysis software for immune sequencing data. On the study more broadly: Several disease courses (relapsing-remitting, secondary progressive and progressive-relapsing) of multiple sclerosis were included. Findings and limits, study-wide: Elevated frequency relative to controls characterized 4 or 5 TRBV segments in patients, TRBV5-6, TRBV5-1 and TRBV20-1 among them. Analysis by F measure revealed that same-batch samples clustered strongly together. Controls significantly exceeded multiple sclerosis patients in normalized Chao1 diversity.

Carried by the TCR beta cDNA libraries were unique molecular identifiers. Researchers reported 550,000 or so cDNA molecules coming from approximately 1 to 10 million T cells. MiXCR, run by TCRdb on the PCR reads, gives a single entry per CDR3 protein. This table holds hundreds of thousands of distinct CDR3 sequences, roughly 29% found once. A word on this clonotype: Its target is not known.

CDR3 length: 15 residues. Germline V lookup: CDR1 MDHEN, CDR2 SYDVKM. The TCR was taken from a girl under 18 with multiple sclerosis. Sequenced: blood. This chain uses TRBV28 with TRBJ2-7; D remains unclear. With the DNA end fitting TRBJ2-5 better, the J assignment may be wrong. CDR3 DNA: TGTGCCAGCAGTTTGTTGTCAGAAACTCAAGAGACCCAGTACTTC. Protein: CASSLLSETQETQYF.